What follows describes a single T cell receptor (beta chain). Its antigen is currently unknown. The data were obtained in a study of T-cell memory formation after mild COVID-19. Study-level background: Each donor largely had its own TCR clusters.

Points from the study as a whole: The CD4+ clones that contracted clustered mainly within CM and EM, and the CD8+ clones concentrated in EMRA.

UMIs and sample barcodes were carried by the TCR alpha and TCR beta cDNA libraries that 5'RACE produced using constant-segment primers. TCRdb fed the 5' RACE reads into MiXCR, producing one record per CDR3 protein. The repertoire holds around 200,000 distinct CDR3 sequences, with about 10% as singletons. The TCR sequence derives from a man between 18 and 35 years old who had mild COVID-19 (a few samples of this study predate the infection). Cell type and time point are not known. Sequencing was performed on PBMCs or a T cell subset sorted from them (not recorded which).

In DNA, the CDR3 is TGCGCCAGCAGCTTGGCCCCCGTC. It specifies CASSLAPV. The rearrangement joins TRBV5-1 to TRBJ2-7; the D is unclear. This CDR3 is 8 amino acids long. Germline assignment: CDR1 SGHRS and CDR2 YFSETQ.